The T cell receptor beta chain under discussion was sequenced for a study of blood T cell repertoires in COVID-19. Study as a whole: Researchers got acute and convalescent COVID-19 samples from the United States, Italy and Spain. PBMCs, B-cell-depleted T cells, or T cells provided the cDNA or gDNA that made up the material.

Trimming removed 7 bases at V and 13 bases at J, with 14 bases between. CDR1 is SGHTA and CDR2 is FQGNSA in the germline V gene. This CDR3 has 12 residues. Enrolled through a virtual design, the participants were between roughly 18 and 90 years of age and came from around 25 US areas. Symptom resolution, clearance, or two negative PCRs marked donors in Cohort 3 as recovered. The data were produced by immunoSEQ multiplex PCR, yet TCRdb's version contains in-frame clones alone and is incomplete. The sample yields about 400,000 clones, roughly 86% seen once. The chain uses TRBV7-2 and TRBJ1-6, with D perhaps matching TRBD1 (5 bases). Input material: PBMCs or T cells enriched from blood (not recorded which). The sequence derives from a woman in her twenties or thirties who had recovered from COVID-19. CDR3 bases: TGTGCCAGCAACCCGCAGGGTTCGCCCCTCCACTTT. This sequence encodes CASNPQGSPLHF.